The rows below give T cell receptor beta chains drawn from one sample of a study of somatic mutations in cytotoxic T cells in rheumatoid arthritis. Clones were read by immunoSEQ multiplex PCR, and TCRdb kept only the in-frame ones, dropping some. The repertoire consists of about 19,000 clones, with roughly 85% occurring once and the leading ten covering around 7%. Sequenced: CD8+ T cells sorted from blood. The receptor source for this set is a woman aged 40 to 50 with rheumatoid arthritis. The CDR3 runs from the conserved cysteine through the conserved F or W. The D gene is left open where the match is weak. Clone size is shown for a subset of rows, as once, few, many or a class of expanded clone.

clone_size: -
j_call: TRBJ2-7
v_call: TRBV7-9
d_call: -
cdr3_aa: CASSLALAGGHEQYF
cdr3_nt: TGTGCCAGCAGCTTAGCGCTCGCAGGTGGCCACGAGCAGTACTTC

clone_size: -
j_call: TRBJ2-2
v_call: TRBV9
d_call: TRBD2
cdr3_aa: CASSVAGTSSAGELFF
cdr3_nt: TGTGCCAGCAGCGTAGCAGGGACTAGCTCGGCCGGGGAGCTGTTTTTT

clone_size: few
j_call: TRBJ1-1
v_call: TRBV30
d_call: -
cdr3_aa: CAWTPGGTEAFF
cdr3_nt: TGTGCCTGGACGCCCGGAGGGACTGAAGCTTTCTTT

clone_size: -
j_call: TRBJ1-1
v_call: TRBV30
d_call: -
cdr3_aa: CAWRQQTNTEAFF
cdr3_nt: TGTGCCTGGAGGCAACAGACGAACACTGAAGCTTTCTTT

clone_size: -
j_call: TRBJ2-1
v_call: TRBV5-1
d_call: TRBD1
cdr3_aa: CASSLAWTGETWQFF
cdr3_nt: TGCGCCAGCAGCTTGGCCTGGACAGGAGAAACTTGGCAGTTCTTC

clone_size: -
j_call: TRBJ2-5
v_call: TRBV4-2
d_call: -
cdr3_aa: CASSQAGSLYQETQYF
cdr3_nt: TGTGCCAGCAGCCAGGCCGGGAGCCTGTACCAAGAGACCCAGTACTTC

clone_size: -
j_call: TRBJ2-7
v_call: TRBV29-1
d_call: TRBD2
cdr3_aa: CSVPRGGEQYF
cdr3_nt: TGCAGCGTCCCTCGGGGGGGCGAGCAGTACTTC

clone_size: -
j_call: TRBJ2-2
v_call: TRBV4-1
d_call: -
cdr3_aa: CASSITQGGELFF
cdr3_nt: TGCGCCAGCAGTATCACCCAGGGCGGGGAGCTGTTTTTT

clone_size: -
j_call: TRBJ2-7
v_call: TRBV2
d_call: -
cdr3_aa: CASSASGDVEQYF
cdr3_nt: TGTGCCAGCAGTGCCTCCGGGGATGTGGAGCAGTACTTC

clone_size: -
j_call: TRBJ2-1
v_call: TRBV4-1
d_call: -
cdr3_aa: CASSQDPQLARMNEQFF
cdr3_nt: TGCGCCAGCAGCCAAGATCCGCAGCTAGCCAGGATGAATGAGCAGTTCTTC

clone_size: -
j_call: TRBJ2-3
v_call: TRBV6-4
d_call: -
cdr3_aa: CASTGVSSDTQYF
cdr3_nt: TGTGCCAGCACGGGGGTGTCGTCAGATACGCAGTATTTT

clone_size: -
j_call: TRBJ1-1
v_call: TRBV20-1
d_call: -
cdr3_aa: CSAREQIEAFF
cdr3_nt: TGCAGTGCTAGAGAACAGATTGAAGCTTTCTTT

clone_size: -
j_call: TRBJ2-7
v_call: TRBV6-4
d_call: TRBD1
cdr3_aa: CASSGWDSNYEQYF
cdr3_nt: TGTGCCAGCAGTGGATGGGACAGCAACTACGAGCAGTACTTC